Following are 11 T cell receptor beta chains from one sample sequenced in a study of beta chain features in type 1 diabetes. cDNA synthesis used the whole RNA isolate, giving expressed TCRB sequences. TCRdb keeps only in-frame clones here, not all; method: immunoSEQ multiplex PCR. The repertoire holds 400,000 to 600,000 clones, with approximately 28% as singletons. The material sequenced was naive CD4+ T cells from blood. The receptors come from a man aged 18-30 years in good health.

This chain links TRBV29-1 with TRBJ2-5; 9 bases line up with TRBD1. The germline CDR1 and CDR2 sequences are SQVTM and ANQGSEA. Trimming removed 6 bases from V and 4 bases from J; junction bases left unmatched: 6. The CDR3 has 13 residues. DNA for the CDR3: TGCAGCGTCAACAGGGGGCTCGGAGAGACCCAGTACTTC. Translated: CSVNRGLGETQYF. Filled out from reference TRBV29-1 and TRBJ2-5, the complete variable domain reads SAVISQKPSRDICQRGTSLTIQCQVDSQVTMMFWYRQQPGQSLTLIATANQGSEATYESGFVIDKFPISRPNLTFSTLTVSNMSPEDSSIYLCSVNRGLGETQYFGPGTRLLVL.

In regard to this clone: At the DNA level, this CDR3 is encoded by other sequences in the same sample as well. The chain has TRBV30 and TRBJ2-7; no reliable D call. The germline V gene encodes CDR1 GTSNPN and CDR2 SVGIG (reference sequence). V lost 1 base and J 1 base, leaving 8 bases between the germline ends. There are 13 residues in the CDR3. The CDR3 DNA sequence: TGTGCCTGGAGTGCTGGACGGTCCTACGAGCAGTACTTC. Translating it yields CAWSAGRSYEQYF.

The genes are TRBV5-4 and TRBJ2-5; 11 bases match TRBD2. CDR1 and CDR2 (germline): SGHNT, YYREEE (reference sequence). This CDR3 spans 16 amino acids. The J segment lost 4 bases and the V segment lost 2 bases, leaving 7 bases of the junction unmatched. This CDR3 reads CASSFRTSGPGETQYF. The CDR3 bases are TGTGCCAGCAGCTTCCGGACTAGCGGGCCGGGAGAGACCCAGTACTTC.

This clone was seen only a few times. The chain links TRBV29-1 to TRBJ2-7; 11 nucleotides agree with TRBD2. CDR1 and CDR2 from the germline V gene are SQVTM and ANQGSEA. The CDR3 loop spans 16 amino acids. V dropped 4 bases and J dropped 1; count of bases not matched to a gene: 9. CDR3 amino acids: CSVGSSGRSFSYEQYF. The CDR3 DNA reads as TGCAGCGTTGGCTCTAGCGGGAGGTCCTTTTCCTACGAGCAGTACTTC.

The chain employs TRBV29-1 and TRBJ1-2; tentatively, D is TRBD1 (5 bases). V gave up 4 bases and J gave up 4 bases, with 13 bases separating them. CDR3 size: 13 residues. Looked up from germline, CDR1 is SQVTM and CDR2 is ANQGSEA. CDR3 residues: CSVVVGVTYGYTF. The CDR3 DNA follows: TGCAGCGTTGTAGTGGGGGTGACCTATGGCTACACCTTC.

In its sample, this clone was seen a few times. In DNA, the CDR3 is TGTGCCAGTAGCCTCACCGCTGGGGCCAACGTCCTGACTTTC. It codes for CASSLTAGANVLTF. The chain couples TRBV19 to TRBJ2-6; D is unresolved. Germline V gives CDR1 LNHDA, CDR2 SQIVND (reference sequence). The V and J ends lost 6 bases and 2 bases respectively, with 8 bases between them. CDR3 length equals 14 residues.

This clone was picked up a small number of times. The V gene is TRBV25-1, the J gene TRBJ2-5; TRBD1 aligns across 9 bases. The CDR3 extends over 15 amino acids. From germline, CDR1 is MGHDK and CDR2 SYGVNS. V trimming: 4 bases; J trimming: 7 bases; junction bases outside the gene matches: 10. CDR3 DNA: TGTGCCAGCAGTGTAACAGGGGGCCGCTTCGGGACCCAGTACTTC. It is translated as CASSVTGGRFGTQYF.

DNA of the CDR3: TGTGCCACCAGCAGAGATTCAGTGGCCGGGGAGCTGTTTTTT. It translates to CATSRDSVAGELFF. This sequence joins TRBV15 and TRBJ2-2; D call uncertain. Germline CDR1 is LNHNV and CDR2 is YYDKDF (reference sequence). The CDR3 consists of 14 residues. Trimming took off 0 bases at V and 6 bases at J, with 8 bases between the two ends.

The chain carries TRBV30 and TRBJ1-5; 8 positions match TRBD1. Trimming removed 2 bases from V and 4 bases from J; junction bases left unmatched: 7. The CDR3 runs 15 residues. CDR1 and CDR2 (germline): GTSNPN, SVGIG (reference sequence). Here the CDR3 DNA reads TGTGCCTGGAGTAGAGGACAGGGTGAGAATCAGCCCCAGCATTTT. This codes for CAWSRGQGENQPQHF.

This clone has a handful of counts. The V call is TRBV6-1, the J call TRBJ2-1, with TRBD2 matching over 7 bases. The CDR3 is made up of 15 amino acids. Germline V CDR1 and CDR2: MNHNS, SASEGT. Losses at the gene ends were 4 bases for V and 4 bases for J; bases not matched to a gene: 7. The CDR3 DNA is TGTGCCAGCAGTGGCTGGCGGGAGAAGTACAATGAGCAGTTCTTC. Protein product: CASSGWREKYNEQFF.

This clone was detected only a few times. The chain couples TRBV7-7 to TRBJ2-5, with TRBD2 matching 8 bases. With V trimmed by 5 bases and J by 2 bases, 4 bases remained unmatched. Germline lookup yields CDR1 SSHAT and CDR2 FNYEAQ (reference sequence). The CDR3 loop spans 14 amino acids. The chain's CDR3 is CASSDSGTQETQYF. Written as DNA, the CDR3 is TGTGCCAGCAGCGATAGCGGGACTCAAGAGACCCAGTACTTC. Variable domain in full (rest from reference TRBV7-7 and TRBJ2-5): GAGVSQSPRYKVTKRGQDVTLRCDPISSHATLYWYQQALGQGPEFLTYFNYEAQPDKSGLPSDRFSAERPEGSISTLTIQRTEQRDSAMYRCASSDSGTQETQYFGPGTRLLVL.